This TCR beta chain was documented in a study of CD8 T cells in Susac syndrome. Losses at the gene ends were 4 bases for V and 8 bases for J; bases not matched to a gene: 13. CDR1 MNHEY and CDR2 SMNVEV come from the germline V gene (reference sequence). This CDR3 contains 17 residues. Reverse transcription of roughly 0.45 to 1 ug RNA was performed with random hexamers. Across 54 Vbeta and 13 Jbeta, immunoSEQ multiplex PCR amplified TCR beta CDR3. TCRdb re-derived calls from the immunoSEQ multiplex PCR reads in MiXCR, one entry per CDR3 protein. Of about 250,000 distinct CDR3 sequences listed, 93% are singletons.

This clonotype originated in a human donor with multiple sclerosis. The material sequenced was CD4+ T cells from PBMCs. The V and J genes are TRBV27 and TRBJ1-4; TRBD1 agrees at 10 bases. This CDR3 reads CASSSSLMGTGVEKLFF. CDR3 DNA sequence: TGTGCCAGCAGTTCGTCGTTAATGGGGACAGGGGTCGAAAAACTGTTTTTT. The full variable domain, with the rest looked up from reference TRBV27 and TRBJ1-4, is EAQVTQNPRYLITVTGKKLTVTCSQNMNHEYMSWYRQDPGLGLRQIYYSMNVEVTDKGDVPEGYKVSRKEKRNFPLILESPSPNQTSLYFCASSSSLMGTGVEKLFFGSGTQLSVL.